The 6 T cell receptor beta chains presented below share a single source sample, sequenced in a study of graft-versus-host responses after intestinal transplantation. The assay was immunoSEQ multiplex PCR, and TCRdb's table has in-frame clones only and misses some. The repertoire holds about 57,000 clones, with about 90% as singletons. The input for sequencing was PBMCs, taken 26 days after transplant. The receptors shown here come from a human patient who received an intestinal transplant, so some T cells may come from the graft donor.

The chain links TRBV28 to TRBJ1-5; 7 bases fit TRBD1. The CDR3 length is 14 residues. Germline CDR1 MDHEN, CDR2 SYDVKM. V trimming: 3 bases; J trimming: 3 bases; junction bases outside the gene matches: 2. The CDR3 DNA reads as TGTGCCAGCAGTTTGGGACAGCACAATCAGCCCCAGCATTTT. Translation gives CASSLGQHNQPQHF.

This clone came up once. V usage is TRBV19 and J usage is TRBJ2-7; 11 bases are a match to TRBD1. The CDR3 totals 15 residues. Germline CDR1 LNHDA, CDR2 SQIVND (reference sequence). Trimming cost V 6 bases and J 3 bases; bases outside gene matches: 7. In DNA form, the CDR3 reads TGTGCCAGTAGAAGGACAGGGGGCGCGGACTACGAGCAGTACTTC. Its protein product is CASRRTGGADYEQYF.

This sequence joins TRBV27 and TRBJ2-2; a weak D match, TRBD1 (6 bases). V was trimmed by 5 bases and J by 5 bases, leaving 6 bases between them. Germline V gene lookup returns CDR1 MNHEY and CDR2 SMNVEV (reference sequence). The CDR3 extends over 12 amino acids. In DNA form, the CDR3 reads TGTGCCAGCAGTCAGGGGACCGGGGAGCTGTTTTTT. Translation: CASSQGTGELFF.

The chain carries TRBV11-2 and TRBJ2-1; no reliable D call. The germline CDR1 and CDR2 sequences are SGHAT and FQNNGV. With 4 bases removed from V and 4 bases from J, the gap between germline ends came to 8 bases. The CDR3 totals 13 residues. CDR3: CASSSPLYNEQFF. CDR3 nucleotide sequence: TGTGCCAGCAGCTCGCCCCTATACAATGAGCAGTTCTTC.

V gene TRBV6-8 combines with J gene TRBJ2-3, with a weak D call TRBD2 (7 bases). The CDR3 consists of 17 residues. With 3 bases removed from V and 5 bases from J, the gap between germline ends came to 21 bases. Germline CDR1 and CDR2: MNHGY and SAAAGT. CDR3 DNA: TGTGCCAGCAGTTATTTAGGTGGGGGGGCCTGGGTAGATACGCAGTATTTT. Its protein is CASSYLGGGAWVDTQYF.

In DNA, the CDR3 is TGCGCCAGCAGCTTCGACTACCTAACCTACGAGCAGTACTTC. Its protein product is CASSFDYLTYEQYF. The V gene is TRBV5-1, the J gene TRBJ2-7; maybe TRBD2 (5 bases). CDR1 is SGHRS and CDR2 is YFSETQ in the germline V gene. Trimming pared 2 bases from V and 2 bases from J, leaving 11 bases between. This CDR3 spans 14 amino acids.